The 12 T cell receptor beta chains below come from one sample, sequenced in a study of neurological immune-mediated disorders. TCRdb ran MiXCR on the 5' RACE reads and lists one entry per CDR3 protein. Here the sample spans fewer than 35,000 distinct CDR3 sequences, approximately 4.5% being singletons. Input material: PBMCs. All receptors come from a man aged 18 to 35 in good health.

This clonotype was seen ten or more times. V gene TRBV20-1 combines with J gene TRBJ2-7; 9 positions match TRBD2. This CDR3 comprises 14 residues. Trimming removed 5 bases from V and 2 bases from J; junction bases left unmatched: 7. CDR1 and CDR2 (germline): DFQATT, SNEGSKA (reference sequence). Here the CDR3 DNA reads TGCAGTGCTCTAAGACTAGCGGCGGCCTACGAGCAGTACTTC. It yields the protein CSALRLAAAYEQYF.

Ten or more counts support this clonotype. The chain employs TRBV20-1 and TRBJ2-1; TRBD1 matches 9 bases. The trim removed 6 bases at V and 8 bases at J, leaving 5 bases unmatched. In germline, CDR1 is DFQATT, CDR2 SNEGSKA (reference sequence). The CDR3 is 12 amino acids. CDR3 DNA: TGCAGTGCCAAACAGGGGGCCGATGAGCAGTTCTTC. This encodes CSAKQGADEQFF.

This clonotype has ten or more counts. The J gene is TRBJ2-5, the V gene TRBV25-1, with D perhaps being TRBD1 or TRBD2 (6 bases each). The germline V and J ends were trimmed by 3 bases and 7 bases, with 15 bases remaining between them. The CDR3 length is 14 residues. Germline V CDR1 and CDR2: MGHDK, SYGVNS. This CDR3 is CASSDRGALGTQYF. CDR3 DNA sequence: TGTGCCAGCAGTGATAGGGGGGCCCTGGGGACCCAGTACTTC.

This clonotype was observed many times. The V and J genes are TRBV12-3 or TRBV12-4 and TRBJ1-2, with a tentative D call TRBD1 (6 bases). The CDR3 covers 14 residues. V lost 0 bases and J 8 bases, leaving 13 bases between the germline ends. The CDR3 DNA reads as TGTGCCAGCAGTTTAGCGCCCACAGGGTACGGCTACACCTTC. Translation gives CASSLAPTGYGYTF.

Comments on this clonotype: One junction end does not reproduce the germline sequence, and a read error may be involved. The CDR3 region has the DNA TGTGCCAACAGCCCCGGACTAGCTTCAGATACGCAGTATTTT. Amino acid sequence: CANSPGLASDTQYF. The rearrangement joins TRBV4-1 to TRBJ2-3, with 8 bases that match TRBD2. Germline loops: CDR1 MGHRA, CDR2 YSYEKL. The CDR3 consists of 14 residues.

This clonotype was picked up many times. The chain uses TRBV10-3 and TRBJ2-2; a possible D gene is TRBD1 (6 bases). Germline lookup yields CDR1 ENHRY and CDR2 SYGVKD. This CDR3 comprises 15 residues. Trimming removed 5 bases at V and 6 bases at J, with 16 bases between. The CDR3 loop reads CAISTDRLVAGELFF. The DNA of the CDR3 is TGTGCCATCAGTACCGACAGGCTAGTGGCCGGGGAGCTGTTTTTT.

This clonotype has at least ten counts. The rearrangement uses TRBV20-1 and TRBJ1-1; D ambiguous. Germline CDR1 is DFQATT and CDR2 is SNEGSKA (reference sequence). The CDR3 has 14 amino acids. V lost 1 base, J lost 4 bases, and 13 bases lay in between. The DNA for the CDR3 is TGCAGTGCTAGAGGAATGCAAGCTACCACTGAAGCTTTCTTT. It is translated as CSARGMQATTEAFF.

This clonotype was detected many times. V gene TRBV12-3 or TRBV12-4 combines with J gene TRBJ1-2, with D tentatively TRBD1 (6 bases). Trimming took off 2 bases at V and 1 base at J, with 14 bases between the two ends. The CDR3 runs to 16 residues. The CDR3 DNA is TGTGCCAGCAGTTTAACAGGGAGTCGGATTAACTATGGCTACACCTTC. It yields the protein CASSLTGSRINYGYTF.

This clonotype has at least ten counts. This rearrangement joins TRBV4-2 to TRBJ2-4; TRBD2 matches 9 bases. CDR3 length: 14 residues. V shed 6 bases, J shed 8 bases, and the junction held 8 bases outside the gene matches. The germline CDR1 and CDR2 sequences are LGHNA and YNFKEQ. The CDR3 sequence: CASREGLAGDIQYF. The CDR3 region has the DNA TGTGCCAGCAGAGAGGGACTAGCCGGAGACATTCAGTACTTC.

This clonotype was picked up many times. The J gene is TRBJ1-1, the V gene TRBV29-1; 7 nucleotides agree with TRBD1. The CDR3 is made up of 14 amino acids. Germline trimming cut 6 bases from V and 5 bases from J; bases unmatched to any gene: 12. Germline V gene lookup returns CDR1 SQVTM and CDR2 ANQGSEA. The DNA for the CDR3 is TGCAGCGTCTTACTCAGGGGGGCTAGGACTGAAGCTTTCTTT. It codes for CSVLLRGARTEAFF.

V gene TRBV24-1 combines with J gene TRBJ2-3, with D hard to call. Trimming took off 3 bases at V and 6 bases at J, with 6 bases between the two ends. The CDR3 loop spans 12 amino acids. CDR1 KGHDR and CDR2 SFDVKD come from the germline V gene. CDR3 nucleotides: TGTGCCACCAGTGATCAATTTGATACGCAGTATTTT. As protein: CATSDQFDTQYF.

This clonotype was observed many times. This sequence joins TRBV20-1 and TRBJ2-5, with 12 bases aligning to TRBD2. The J segment lost 5 bases and the V segment lost 4 bases, leaving 8 bases of the junction unmatched. Looked up from germline, CDR1 is DFQATT and CDR2 is SNEGSKA (reference sequence). This CDR3 has 15 residues. Written as DNA, the CDR3 is TGCAGTGCTATATCTAGCGGGGGGGCCTTTGAGACCCAGTACTTC. This sequence encodes CSAISSGGAFETQYF.